The 25 T cell receptor beta chains listed next were all sequenced from one sample in a study of shared clonotypes between healthy human individuals. Some clones are missing from TCRdb's copy, which holds only in-frame ones; the method was immunoSEQ multiplex PCR. This table holds over a million clones, about 98% found once. Material for sequencing was naive CD4+ T cells sorted from blood. Subset specified: CD45RA+ positively selected. Receptor source: a young man in good health.

This rearrangement joins TRBV7-9 to TRBJ2-7, with 7 bases that match TRBD1. Germline-derived CDR1 and CDR2 are SEHNR and FQNEAQ (reference sequence). The CDR3 contains 16 residues. The junction had 15 bases not matched to a gene; V was cut back by 3 bases and J by 7 bases. CDR3 nucleotides: TGTGCCAGCAGCTTTATTCCGGCAGGGGGAAGAGGGGAGCAGTACTTC. It translates to CASSFIPAGGRGEQYF.

The rearrangement uses TRBV10-1 and TRBJ2-7, with D possibly TRBD2 on 5 matching bases. Germline V gives CDR1 WNHNN, CDR2 SYGVQD (reference sequence). The V gene lost 2 bases and the J gene lost 1 base, with 12 bases spanning the gap. CDR3 length: 15 residues. The CDR3 is CASSELGLPSYEQYF. CDR3 bases: TGCGCCAGCAGTGAGCTAGGACTGCCTTCCTACGAGCAGTACTTC.

The CDR3 DNA follows: TGTGCCAGCAGCTCGCTAGCGGGAGCCCTCAATGAGCAGTTCTTC. Its protein product is CASSSLAGALNEQFF. The chain employs TRBV7-2 and TRBJ2-1, with 10 bases that match TRBD2. This CDR3 region has 15 residues. J gave up 6 bases and V 4 bases, and 6 bases lay outside the gene matches. The germline CDR1 and CDR2 sequences are SGHTA and FQGNSA.

The rearrangement joins TRBV29-1 to TRBJ2-1, with 8 bases identical to TRBD2. V trimming: 6 bases; J trimming: 3 bases; junction bases outside the gene matches: 13. Per the germline V gene, CDR1 is SQVTM and CDR2 is ANQGSEA. The CDR3 contains 16 residues. CDR3 DNA: TGCAGCGTCGGACTAGCCCTTGAGACTTTCTACAATGAGCAGTTCTTC. This codes for CSVGLALETFYNEQFF.

The chain carries TRBV30 and TRBJ1-1; 8 bases are a match to TRBD1. V lost 3 bases and J lost 4; bases outside the gene matches: 10. Germline V lookup: CDR1 GTSNPN, CDR2 SVGIG (reference sequence). The CDR3 spans 15 residues. CDR3 loop: CAWRASPDRATEAFF. For the CDR3, the DNA is TGTGCCTGGAGGGCTTCGCCGGACAGGGCCACTGAAGCTTTCTTT.

V usage is TRBV27 and J usage is TRBJ2-7, with 8 bases fitting TRBD2. The germline CDR1 and CDR2 sequences are MNHEY and SMNVEV (reference sequence). The ends lost 5 bases at V and 3 bases at J; junction bases unmatched: 9. The CDR3 is 15 amino acids. CDR3 in amino acids: CASSLKAGVSYEQYF. CDR3 nucleotides: TGTGCCAGCAGTCTCAAAGCGGGAGTAAGCTACGAGCAGTACTTC.

The gene calls are TRBV5-1 and TRBJ2-1, with TRBD1 as a possible D gene (5 bases). Trimming cost V 0 bases and J 7 bases, with 5 bases left between them. This CDR3 contains 12 residues. Per the germline V gene, CDR1 is SGHRS and CDR2 is YFSETQ. As DNA, the CDR3 is TGCGCCAGCAGCTTGGGACAGAATGAGCAGTTCTTC. This sequence encodes CASSLGQNEQFF.

The J gene is TRBJ1-4, the V gene TRBV18; no clear D. Germline V gene sequence: CDR1 KGHSH, CDR2 LQKENI. V lost 6 bases and J 5 bases, leaving 10 bases between the germline ends. The CDR3 runs to 13 residues. The chain's CDR3 is CASSPTDNEKLFF. The CDR3 DNA follows: TGTGCCAGCTCCCCGACGGACAATGAAAAACTGTTTTTT.

V gene TRBV10-1 combines with J gene TRBJ2-3, with D perhaps being TRBD1 or TRBD2 (5 bases each). From germline, CDR1 is WNHNN and CDR2 SYGVQD (reference sequence). Trimming removed 6 bases at V and 4 bases at J, with 17 bases between. CDR3 length: 15 residues. The CDR3: CASSEGKSVADTQYF. The CDR3 DNA reads as TGCGCCAGCAGCGAGGGGAAGAGTGTAGCAGATACGCAGTATTTT.

The J gene is TRBJ2-3, the V gene TRBV19; D uncertain. The germline V gene encodes CDR1 LNHDA and CDR2 SQIVND (reference sequence). The CDR3 is made up of 15 amino acids. The V end was cut by 4 bases, the J end by 2 bases, with 13 bases between. CDR3 region: CASSKAHGATDTQYF. The CDR3 DNA reads as TGTGCCAGTAGTAAAGCACACGGTGCCACAGATACGCAGTATTTT.

V and J are TRBV5-1 and TRBJ2-6; D is uncertain. CDR1 is SGHRS and CDR2 is YFSETQ in the germline V gene. This CDR3 contains 16 residues. Between the trimmed V and J ends, which lost 1 base and 0 bases, there was a span of 8 bases. CDR3 sequence (DNA): TGCGCCAGCAGCTTGCGTCCCAGCTCTGGGGCCAACGTCCTGACTTTC. The encoded protein is CASSLRPSSGANVLTF.

This clone was counted once. The chain links TRBV6-6 to TRBJ1-5; D gene unclear. The CDR3 runs 13 residues. Deletions cut 3 bases from V and 5 bases from J, with 8 bases between. Germline assignment: CDR1 MNHNY and CDR2 SVGAGI (reference sequence). DNA for the CDR3: TGTGCCAGCAGTTATGACACTTATCAGCCCCAGCATTTT. Translated: CASSYDTYQPQHF.

The V and J genes are TRBV2 and TRBJ2-2; D gene uncertain. The CDR3 runs 15 residues. Germline V gene lookup returns CDR1 SNHLY and CDR2 FYNNEI. V gave up 4 bases and J gave up 1 base, with 10 bases separating them. CDR3 sequence: CASSGRPGNTGELFF. The CDR3 coding sequence is TGTGCCAGCAGTGGACGGCCGGGGAACACCGGGGAGCTGTTTTTT.

V and J are TRBV10-3 and TRBJ1-2, with no clear D. CDR3 length equals 13 residues. Trimming took off 6 bases at V and 2 bases at J, with 10 bases between the two ends. CDR1 and CDR2 from the germline V gene are ENHRY and SYGVKD. CDR3 region: CAISADGNYGYTF. The CDR3, as DNA: TGTGCCATCAGCGCGGACGGCAACTATGGCTACACCTTC.

This clone occurred once. J is TRBJ1-5 and V is TRBV6-1; perhaps TRBD1 as D (5 bases). V dropped 6 bases and J dropped 3 bases, with 15 bases sitting between them. CDR1 is MNHNS, CDR2 SASEGT, per germline. The CDR3 is 15 residues long. The CDR3 sequence is CASRMRGQINQPQHF. DNA for the CDR3: TGTGCCAGCAGGATGAGAGGACAAATCAATCAGCCCCAGCATTTT.

To note about this clone: This same CDR3 is encoded by further DNA sequences in the sample. The chain recombines TRBV29-1 with TRBJ2-3; D unresolved. Germline V gives CDR1 SQVTM, CDR2 ANQGSEA. Trimming pared 6 bases from V and 5 bases from J, leaving 3 bases between. The CDR3 contains 9 residues. The CDR3 DNA is TGCAGCGTAGGAGATACGCAGTATTTT. Translation: CSVGDTQYF.

The V and J genes are TRBV9 and TRBJ1-4, with TRBD1 matching over 7 bases. The germline V gene has CDR1 SGDLS and CDR2 YYNGEE. The CDR3 contains 17 residues. Unmatched junction bases numbered 11, after V lost 4 bases and J lost 2 bases. CDR3 loop: CASSPRQGLGTNEKLFF. CDR3 nucleotides: TGTGCCAGCAGCCCCCGACAGGGTTTGGGCACTAATGAAAAACTGTTTTTT.

The chain carries TRBV9 and TRBJ2-1; TRBD1 matches 7 bases. Trimming at V came to 3 bases and at J to 3 bases, leaving 6 bases not matched to a gene. Per germline, CDR1 SGDLS and CDR2 YYNGEE. This CDR3 contains 15 residues. In DNA form, the CDR3 reads TGTGCCAGCAGCGGAGGGACAGCTTACTACAATGAGCAGTTCTTC. This codes for CASSGGTAYYNEQFF.

This clone was counted a single time. The chain has TRBV6-6 and TRBJ2-7; TRBD2 agrees at 9 bases. Germline CDR1 reads MNHNY; CDR2 reads SVGAGI (reference sequence). The J segment lost 9 bases and the V segment lost 5 bases, leaving 14 bases of the junction unmatched. The CDR3 extends over 15 amino acids. This CDR3 reads CASSPKGVAGAMQYF. CDR3 in DNA: TGTGCCAGCAGTCCGAAGGGCGTAGCGGGAGCAATGCAGTACTTC.

V is TRBV19 and J is TRBJ2-5, with 8 bases lining up with TRBD1. With 4 bases clipped from V and 6 bases from J, the junction kept 4 bases outside the gene matches. This CDR3 is built from 13 residues. Germline V gene sequence: CDR1 LNHDA, CDR2 SQIVND (reference sequence). The CDR3 DNA sequence: TGTGCCAGTAGTACCGGACAGGGTCAGACCCAGTACTTC. Protein sequence: CASSTGQGQTQYF.

The J gene is TRBJ2-5, the V gene TRBV11-3; 11 bases match TRBD2. V lost 6 bases, J lost 7 bases, and 7 bases stayed unmatched. The CDR3 spans 14 residues. Germline V CDR1 and CDR2: SGHNT, YENEEA. The CDR3 nucleotides are TGTGCCAGCAGACTAGCGGGGGACGTTGGGACCCAGTACTTC. Residues: CASRLAGDVGTQYF.

The chain combines TRBV4-1 with TRBJ2-7; TRBD2 aligns across 9 bases. The CDR3 runs 17 residues. Unmatched junction bases numbered 8, after V lost 0 bases and J lost 2 bases. The V gene's germline CDR1 is MGHRA and CDR2 YSYEKL. The CDR3 DNA follows: TGCGCCAGCAGCCAAGATATCGAGACTAGCGGACCCTACGAGCAGTACTTC. It is translated as CASSQDIETSGPYEQYF.

The chain carries TRBV5-1 and TRBJ2-2, with D hard to call. Germline CDR1 reads SGHRS; CDR2 reads YFSETQ. Between the trimmed V and J ends, which lost 2 bases and 6 bases, there was a span of 8 bases. CDR3 size: 13 residues. The CDR3, as DNA: TGCGCCAGCAGCTTCCGAGCGTCCGGGGAGCTGTTTTTT. Translation: CASSFRASGELFF.

The rearrangement uses TRBV5-6 and TRBJ1-2; D possibly corresponds to TRBD1 (6 bases). Germline V lookup: CDR1 SGHDT, CDR2 YYEEEE. The CDR3 loop spans 17 amino acids. V shed 1 base and J shed 3 bases, with 19 bases lying between them. CDR3 sequence reads: CASSLLGIIRGDYGYTF. The CDR3 DNA follows: TGTGCCAGCAGCTTGTTGGGAATAATCAGGGGTGACTATGGCTACACCTTC.

The chain has TRBV4-3 and TRBJ2-5, with 11 bases fitting TRBD2. The CDR3 spans 15 residues. CDR1 LGHNA and CDR2 YSLEER come from the germline V gene. Unmatched junction bases numbered 6, after V lost 4 bases and J lost 5 bases. The CDR3 DNA sequence: TGCGCCAGCAGCCTAAGGCTAGCGGGAGGTGAGACCCAGTACTTC. It yields the protein CASSLRLAGGETQYF.